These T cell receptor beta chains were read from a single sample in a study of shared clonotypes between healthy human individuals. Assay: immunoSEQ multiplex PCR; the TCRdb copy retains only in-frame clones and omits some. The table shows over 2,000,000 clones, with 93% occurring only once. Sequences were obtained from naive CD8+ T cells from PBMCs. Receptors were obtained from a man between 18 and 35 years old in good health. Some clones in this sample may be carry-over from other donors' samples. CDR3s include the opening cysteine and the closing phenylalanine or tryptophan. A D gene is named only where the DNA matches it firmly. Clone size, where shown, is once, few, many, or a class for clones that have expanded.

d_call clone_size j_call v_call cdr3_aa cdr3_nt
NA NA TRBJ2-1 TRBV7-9 CASSSTTGFSYNEQFF TGTGCCAGCAGCTCGACGACGGGATTCTCCTACAATGAGCAGTTCTTC
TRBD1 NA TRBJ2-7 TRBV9 CASSVDRGYEQYF TGTGCCAGCAGCGTAGACAGGGGTTACGAGCAGTACTTC
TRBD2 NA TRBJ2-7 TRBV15 CATSSTSDPPYEQYF TGTGCCACCAGCAGTACTAGCGACCCCCCCTACGAGCAGTACTTC
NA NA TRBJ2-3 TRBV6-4 CASSDSSVAADTQYF TGTGCCAGCAGTGACTCGAGCGTCGCCGCAGATACGCAGTATTTT
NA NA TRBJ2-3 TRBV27 CASSLGKGTDTQYF TGTGCCAGCAGTTTAGGGAAGGGCACAGATACGCAGTATTTT
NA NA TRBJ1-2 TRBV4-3 CASSQDGAGGNYGYTF TGCGCCAGCAGCCAAGATGGGGCAGGTGGTAACTATGGCTACACCTTC
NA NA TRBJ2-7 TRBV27 CASSRFGETGPYEQYF TGTGCCAGCAGTAGATTCGGTGAAACGGGACCCTACGAGCAGTACTTC
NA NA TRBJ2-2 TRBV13 CASSFGGGNTGELFF TGTGCCAGCAGCTTCGGGGGAGGGAACACCGGGGAGCTGTTTTTT
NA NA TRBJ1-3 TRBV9 CASSPGYSGNTIYF TGTGCCAGCAGCCCTGGATACTCTGGAAACACCATATATTTT
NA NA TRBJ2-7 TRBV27 CASSFGTSYEQYF TGTGCCAGCAGTTTTGGAACGTCCTACGAGCAGTACTTC
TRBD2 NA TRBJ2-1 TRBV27 CASSLLAGAVEQFF TGTGCCAGCAGTTTACTAGCGGGAGCGGTTGAGCAGTTCTTC
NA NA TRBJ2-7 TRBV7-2 CASSPHRDNVYEQYF TGTGCCAGCAGCCCCCACCGGGACAACGTCTACGAGCAGTACTTC
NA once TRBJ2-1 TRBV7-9 CASSGLGSYNEQFF TGTGCCAGCAGCGGGCTAGGCTCCTACAATGAGCAGTTCTTC
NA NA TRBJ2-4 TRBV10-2 CASRATGLAKNIQYF TGCGCCAGCAGGGCTACGGGACTAGCCAAAAACATTCAGTACTTC
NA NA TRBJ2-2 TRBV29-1 CSVPWAGELFF TGCAGCGTCCCTTGGGCCGGGGAGCTGTTTTTT
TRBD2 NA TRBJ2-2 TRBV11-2 CASSSRTSGETTGELFF TGTGCCAGCAGTTCCCGGACTAGCGGAGAGACCACCGGGGAGCTGTTTTTT
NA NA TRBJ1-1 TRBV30 CAWSVFDQIGHLPPNTEAFF TGTGCCTGGAGTGTATTCGACCAGATAGGGCATCTGCCCCCGAACACTGAAGCTTTCTTT
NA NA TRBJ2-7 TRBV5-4 CASSLGQYSYEQYF TGTGCCAGCAGCTTAGGACAGTACTCCTACGAGCAGTACTTC
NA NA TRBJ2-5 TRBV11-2 CASSRTTIMEETQYF TGTGCCAGCAGCCGTACAACCATCATGGAAGAGACCCAGTACTTC
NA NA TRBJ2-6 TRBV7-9 CASSPGVRTGANVLTF TGTGCCAGCAGCCCGGGGGTTAGGACTGGGGCCAACGTCCTGACTTTC
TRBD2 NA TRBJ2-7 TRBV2 CASSEGTSGARVGEQYF TGTGCCAGCAGTGAAGGGACTAGCGGGGCACGGGTTGGCGAGCAGTACTTC
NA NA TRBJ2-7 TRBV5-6 CASSLEDSDYEQYF TGTGCCAGCAGCTTGGAGGACAGCGACTACGAGCAGTACTTC
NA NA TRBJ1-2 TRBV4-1 CASSQVSMNGYTF TGCGCCAGCAGCCAAGTCTCCATGAATGGCTACACCTTC
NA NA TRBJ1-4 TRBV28 CASNAREAIKLFF TGTGCCAGCAATGCCCGGGAAGCCATAAAACTGTTTTTT
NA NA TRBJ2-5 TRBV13 CASSFRGQETQYF TGTGCCAGCAGCTTCAGGGGACAAGAGACCCAGTACTTC
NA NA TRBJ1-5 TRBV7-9 CASSLVLGREKQPQHF TGTGCCAGCAGCTTAGTTTTGGGTAGGGAAAAACAGCCCCAGCATTTT
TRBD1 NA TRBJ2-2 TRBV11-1 CASSLDIGQASTGELFF TGTGCCAGCAGCTTAGATATCGGACAGGCGAGCACCGGGGAGCTGTTTTTT
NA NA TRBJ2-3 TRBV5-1 CASRTGGGGTDTQYF TGCGCCAGCCGTACGGGCGGTGGGGGCACAGATACGCAGTATTTT
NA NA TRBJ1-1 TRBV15 CATSGQMNTEAFF TGTGCCACCAGCGGACAAATGAACACTGAAGCTTTCTTT